This TCR beta chain was profiled in a study of CD8+ T cells in alopecia areata. At the level of the study: Each of the treated patients was given oral tofacitinib, 5 to 10 mg twice daily, for moderate-to-severe alopecia areata.

Following RNA extraction, reverse transcription yielded cDNA that acted as the sequencing template. Assay used: immunoSEQ multiplex PCR; TCRdb lists only in-frame clones, some missing. The profile shows 160,000 or so clones, 45% to 55% of them singletons. The germline V gene encodes CDR1 LGHNA and CDR2 YSLEER. V lost 1 base and J 4 bases, leaving 10 bases between the germline ends. CDR3 length: 15 amino acids. This clone came up a few times. Sequencing used CD8+ T cells sorted from blood, obtained at week 0. V and J are TRBV4-3 and TRBJ1-4, with a possible D match to TRBD1 (6 bases). The clonotype was recovered from a human donor with alopecia areata. This chain's CDR3 is CASSQVNRDNEKLFF. The CDR3 DNA reads TGCGCCAGCAGCCAAGTTAACAGGGATAATGAAAAACTGTTTTTT.